This T cell receptor (beta chain) derives from a study of spatial heterogeneity in lung cancer. Study background: Sequencing consistently turned up more beta-chain sequences than alpha-chain sequences.

V dropped 6 bases and J dropped 1; count of bases not matched to a gene: 8. Germline CDR1 reads SQVTM; CDR2 reads ANQGSEA. This CDR3 comprises 15 residues. Regarding this clonotype: Its antigen is not known.

Study findings and constraints: At resection, ubiquitous expanded tumor TCRs appeared in blood more than at follow-up.

Sample time point: sample taken at primary tumor resection. Whole RNA was taken from tumor, nontumor lung or frozen PBMC; it was then sequenced unsorted. Untreated early-stage non-small cell lung cancer patients, around 72 in total, were the donors. TCRdb analysed the 5' RACE reads with MiXCR anew, one entry per CDR3 protein. Of some 70,000 distinct CDR3 sequences in the sample, about 14% were seen once. The sequenced sample was PBMCs, obtained at surgery. This TCR came from a male donor with early-stage non-small cell lung cancer. This chain uses TRBV29-1 with TRBJ1-1; 10 nucleotides agree with TRBD1. The CDR3 bases are TGCAGCGTAGGACAGGGGGTTTTAGGGAACACTGAAGCTTTCTTT. This translates into CSVGQGVLGNTEAFF. The whole variable domain, remainder taken from reference TRBV29-1 and TRBJ1-1, is SAVISQKPSRDICQRGTSLTIQCQVDSQVTMMFWYRQQPGQSLTLIATANQGSEATYESGFVIDKFPISRPNLTFSTLTVSNMSPEDSSIYLCSVGQGVLGNTEAFFGQGTRLTVV.